This T cell receptor (beta chain) was found in a study of human T cells and chemical hapten exposure. About the research overall: Predominantly women, the patients had alopecia areata, totalis or universalis.

This clonotype has only a few counts. This CDR3 has 13 amino acids. CDR1 and CDR2 (germline): SGHRS, YFSETQ. The ends were cut back, 0 bases at V and 6 bases at J, with 10 bases in the middle. The time point was: patch test 1, 2 weeks after DPC sensitization. As for treatment: therapeutic diphenylcyclopropenone sensitization with weekly scalp DPC. Each patch test followed a blood draw. The library gave individual cDNA molecules unique molecular identifiers. Original analysis: A typical sample had roughly 87,000 TCRs, with about 23,224 to 750,000 overall. Using its own MiXCR run on the RACE reads, TCRdb lists one record per CDR3 protein. It is TCRdb's table, rather than the study itself, that gives the V and J calls and clone size. Of 300,000 to 450,000 distinct CDR3 sequences listed, about 4.4% are singletons.

This chain joins TRBV5-1 and TRBJ2-7; no clear D gene. The sequenced sample was whole blood, obtained in connection with sensitization to the hapten diphenylcyclopropenone (DPC). This clonotype was obtained from a woman aged 45-60 years with alopecia areata. Some clones in this sample may be carry-over from other donors' samples. CDR3 coding DNA: TGCGCCAGCAGCTTGGAGGCGACCCTCGAGCAGTACTTC. Its translation: CASSLEATLEQYF.